This T cell receptor beta chain was found in a study of blood T cell repertoires in COVID-19. Overall study: Sites across the United States, Italy and Spain contributed samples from acute and convalescent COVID-19. PBMCs, B-cell-depleted T cells, or T cells were the source of the cDNA or gDNA that made up the material.

This clone appeared once. CDR1 is GTSNPN, CDR2 SVGIG, per germline (reference sequence). V shed 4 bases, J shed 0 bases, and the junction held 5 bases outside the gene matches. The CDR3 consists of 16 residues. Measured with immunoSEQ multiplex PCR; TCRdb has only the in-frame clones, and not every one. The table lists roughly 340,000 clones, 91% of them singletons. V is TRBV30 and J is TRBJ2-3; 12 positions match TRBD1. Sequenced sample: peripheral blood. This TCR came from a woman under 30 who had recovered from COVID-19. This CDR3 is CAWNLGQGASTDTQYF. CDR3 bases: TGTGCCTGGAACCTGGGACAGGGGGCTAGCACAGATACGCAGTATTTT. The full variable domain, with the rest looked up from reference TRBV30 and TRBJ2-3, is SQTIHQWPATLVQPVGSPLSLECTVEGTSNPNLYWYRQAAGRGLQLLFYSVGIGQISSEVPQNLSASRPQDRQFILSSKKLLLSDSGFYLCAWNLGQGASTDTQYFGPGTRLTVL.